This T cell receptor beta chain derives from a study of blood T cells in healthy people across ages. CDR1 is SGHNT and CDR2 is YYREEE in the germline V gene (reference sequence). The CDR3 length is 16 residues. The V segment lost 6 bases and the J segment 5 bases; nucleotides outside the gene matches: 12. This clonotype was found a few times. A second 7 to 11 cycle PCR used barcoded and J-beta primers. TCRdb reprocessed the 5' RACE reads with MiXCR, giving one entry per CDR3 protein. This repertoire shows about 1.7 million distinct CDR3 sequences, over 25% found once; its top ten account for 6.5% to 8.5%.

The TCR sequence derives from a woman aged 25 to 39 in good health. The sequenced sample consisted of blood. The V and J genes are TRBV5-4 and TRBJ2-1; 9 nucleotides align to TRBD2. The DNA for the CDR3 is TGTGCCAGCACCAATCGAAAGCGGGAGGTCGACAATGAGCAGTTCTTC. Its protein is CASTNRKREVDNEQFF.